The 25 T cell receptor beta chains below were found in one sample sequenced in a study of shared clonotypes between healthy human individuals. The method was immunoSEQ multiplex PCR; TCRdb's version includes in-frame clones alone and lacks a portion of them. The sample has about 2 million clones, just under 95% seen once; the top ten hold around 1.1%. In the naive CD8 group, cells lacked CD45RO and were positively selected for CCR7, so terminally differentiated effector memory CD45RA+ cells were left out. Sequencing was done on a sample of naive CD8+ T cells sorted from blood. All receptors come from a young man in good health.

This chain links TRBV2 with TRBJ2-1; TRBD2 matches 9 bases. After removal of 4 bases from V and 7 bases from J, the junction contained 8 bases not matched to a gene. The CDR3 runs 15 residues. Germline V gene data show CDR1 as SNHLY and CDR2 as FYNNEI. The CDR3 sequence is CASSVWASGENEQFF. The CDR3, as DNA: TGTGCCAGCAGTGTATGGGCTAGCGGGGAGAATGAGCAGTTCTTC. The full variable domain, rest sourced from reference TRBV2 and TRBJ2-1, is EPEVTQTPSHQVTQMGQEVILRCVPISNHLYFYWYRQILGQKVEFLVSFYNNEISEKSEIFDDQFSVERPDGSNFTLKIRSTKLEDSAMYFCASSVWASGENEQFFGPGTRLTVL.

V and J are TRBV6-1 and TRBJ2-7; D is undetermined. Germline V gives CDR1 MNHNS, CDR2 SASEGT. The CDR3 spans 13 residues. The V gene lost 6 bases and the J gene lost 1 base, with 10 bases spanning the gap. CDR3 DNA sequence: TGTGCCAGCAGCCTGGCGAAATCCTACGAGCAGTACTTC. It codes for CASSLAKSYEQYF.

The gene calls are TRBV5-1 and TRBJ2-5; tentative D call: TRBD2 (7 bases). V gave up 3 bases and J gave up 3 bases, with 18 bases separating them. Germline V gives CDR1 SGHRS, CDR2 YFSETQ. CDR3 length equals 16 residues. The CDR3 reads CASSSGGARREETQYF. DNA of the CDR3: TGCGCCAGCAGCTCGGGGGGCGCCAGGCGGGAAGAGACCCAGTACTTC.

This rearrangement joins TRBV28 to TRBJ2-5, with 8 bases aligning to TRBD1. Germline CDR1 MDHEN, CDR2 SYDVKM. Trimming at V came to 9 bases and at J to 5 bases, leaving 5 bases not matched to a gene. CDR3 length: 12 amino acids. Written as DNA, the CDR3 is TGTGCCAGTGCAGGGGGCGTGGAGACCCAGTACTTC. Translated, it gives CASAGGVETQYF.

The CDR3 DNA reads as TGTGCCAGCAGCCCACCGGGGGGGATCACAGATACGCAGTATTTT. Translating it yields CASSPPGGITDTQYF. The rearrangement joins TRBV7-9 to TRBJ2-3; 8 bases line up with TRBD2. Germline V lookup: CDR1 SEHNR, CDR2 FQNEAQ (reference sequence). The J segment lost 2 bases and the V segment lost 5 bases, leaving 6 bases of the junction unmatched. The CDR3 spans 15 residues.

V and J are TRBV4-1 and TRBJ1-2; 7 bases match TRBD1. V shed 3 bases, J shed 8 bases, and the junction held 9 bases outside the gene matches. CDR1 and CDR2 (germline): MGHRA, YSYEKL. The CDR3 sequence is 14 residues long. In DNA, the CDR3 is TGCGCCAGCAGCCAGAAGACAGGGTTCTTAGGCTACACCTTC. Its translation: CASSQKTGFLGYTF.

The V call is TRBV13, the J call TRBJ1-3; 9 bases map to TRBD1. CDR1 is PRHDT and CDR2 is FYEKMQ in the germline V gene (reference sequence). This CDR3 is 17 amino acids long. V lost 3 bases, J lost 1 base, and 7 bases stayed unmatched. The DNA of the CDR3 is TGTGCCAGCAGCTTTACAGGGGGCCCGCTTTCTGGAAACACCATATATTTT. Its translation is CASSFTGGPLSGNTIYF.

The J gene is TRBJ2-5, the V gene TRBV29-1, with D unclear. Per the germline V gene, CDR1 is SQVTM and CDR2 is ANQGSEA. The V end lost 0 bases, the J end lost 6 bases, and 5 bases lay between the germline ends. The CDR3 is 11 residues long. In nucleotides, the CDR3 is TGCAGCGTTGAAGATTTTAAGACCCAGTACTTC. Translating it yields CSVEDFKTQYF.

Notes on this clone: Additional DNA sequences in this sample encode the identical CDR3. The chain joins TRBV7-9 to TRBJ2-7, with a weak D call TRBD1 (5 bases). Germline V CDR1 and CDR2: SEHNR, FQNEAQ (reference sequence). This CDR3 comprises 13 residues. Trimming removed 2 bases from V and 1 base from J, with 6 bases in between. In DNA, the CDR3 is TGTGCCAGCAGCTTACCAGGGTCCTACGAGCAGTACTTC. It encodes CASSLPGSYEQYF.

This sequence joins TRBV5-1 and TRBJ1-6; 7 positions agree with TRBD1. CDR3 length: 15 residues. V trimming: 4 bases; J trimming: 7 bases; junction bases outside the gene matches: 8. Looked up from germline, CDR1 is SGHRS and CDR2 is YFSETQ. CDR3 DNA sequence: TGCGCCAGCAGCCGCCTGGGACAGCCAAATTCACCCCTCCACTTT. Encoded protein: CASSRLGQPNSPLHF. Supplemented by reference TRBV5-1 and TRBJ1-6, the full variable domain reads KAGVTQTPRYLIKTRGQQVTLSCSPISGHRSVSWYQQTPGQGLQFLFEYFSETQRNKGNFPGRFSGRQFSNSRSEMNVSTLELGDSALYLCASSRLGQPNSPLHFGNGTRLTVT.

The J gene is TRBJ1-2, the V gene TRBV6-5, with no clear D. CDR1 MNHEY and CDR2 SVGAGI come from the germline V gene. The CDR3 loop spans 15 amino acids. V lost 0 bases to trimming and J lost 2 bases, with 10 bases between them. The CDR3 DNA follows: TGTGCCAGCAGTTACTCCCCCACAGCCAACTATGGCTACACCTTC. Its protein is CASSYSPTANYGYTF.

This chain connects TRBV11-2 to TRBJ2-7, with TRBD1 matching 9 bases. CDR3 size: 14 residues. Looked up from germline, CDR1 is SGHAT and CDR2 is FQNNGV. Trimming at V came to 5 bases and at J to 9 bases, leaving 11 bases not matched to a gene. The CDR3 is CASSVPGQGKGQYF. Here the CDR3 DNA reads TGTGCCAGCAGCGTACCGGGACAGGGAAAGGGGCAGTACTTC.

The sample holds one count of this clone. This rearrangement joins TRBV4-3 to TRBJ2-1; either TRBD1 or TRBD2 may fit D (5 bases each). The germline gives CDR1 LGHNA, CDR2 YSLEER. Trimming shortened V by 0 bases and J by 2 bases, and 14 bases separated the two germline ends. The CDR3 is 17 amino acids. The CDR3 reads CASSQDLSGPPYNEQFF. CDR3 DNA sequence: TGCGCCAGCAGCCAAGATCTGTCGGGACCACCCTACAATGAGCAGTTCTTC.

In the case of this clone: Other DNA sequences in the same sample also yield this CDR3. The chain couples TRBV9 to TRBJ1-6; unclear D gene. V was trimmed by 0 bases and J by 9 bases, leaving 7 bases between them. The CDR3 loop spans 13 amino acids. Germline V gene sequence: CDR1 SGDLS, CDR2 YYNGEE. The DNA of the CDR3 is TGTGCCAGCAGCGTAGGTGGCGGTTCACCCCTCCACTTT. Its translation: CASSVGGGSPLHF.

The genes are TRBV6-5 and TRBJ2-1; D is unresolved. CDR1 MNHEY and CDR2 SVGAGI come from the germline V gene. The V end lost 7 bases, the J end lost 6 bases, and 13 bases lay between the germline ends. CDR3 length: 13 amino acids. The CDR3 DNA reads as TGTGCCAGCACCCTGTCATCGAGCAATGAGCAGTTCTTC. Its translation: CASTLSSSNEQFF.

The chain uses TRBV7-8 and TRBJ2-1; 13 positions match TRBD2. This CDR3 is 15 amino acids long. CDR1 is SGHVS, CDR2 FQNEAQ, per germline. V shed 5 bases, J shed 7 bases, and the junction held 5 bases outside the gene matches. The CDR3 is CASSLGLAGQNEQFF. The CDR3 coding sequence is TGTGCCAGCAGCCTGGGACTAGCGGGACAGAATGAGCAGTTCTTC. The full variable domain, completed using reference TRBV7-8 and TRBJ2-1, is GAGVSQSPRYKVAKRGQDVALRCDPISGHVSLFWYQQALGQGPEFLTYFQNEAQLDKSGLPSDRFFAERPEGSVSTLKIQRTQQEDSAVYLCASSLGLAGQNEQFFGPGTRLTVL.

This chain joins TRBV4-1 and TRBJ1-1, with no clear D. The V and J ends lost 2 bases and 6 bases respectively, with 10 bases between them. The CDR3 length is 13 residues. CDR1 MGHRA and CDR2 YSYEKL come from the germline V gene. In DNA form, the CDR3 reads TGCGCCAGCAGCCAACCATGGCTGCCTGAAGCTTTCTTT. Protein sequence: CASSQPWLPEAFF.

This chain joins TRBV6-6 and TRBJ2-1; 9 nucleotides line up with TRBD2. Germline V gene sequence: CDR1 MNHNY, CDR2 SVGAGI (reference sequence). This CDR3 contains 16 residues. Trimming at V came to 2 bases and at J to 6 bases, leaving 8 bases not matched to a gene. This chain's CDR3 is CASSYEAASGTNEQFF. The CDR3 DNA reads TGTGCCAGCAGTTACGAAGCGGCTAGCGGGACCAATGAGCAGTTCTTC.

About this clone: Other nucleotide sequences from this sample produce the same CDR3. The CDR3, as DNA: TGTGCCAGTAGTATGGGAGGGGGCTACGAGCAGTACTTC. Protein: CASSMGGGYEQYF. The rearrangement links TRBV19 to TRBJ2-7, with D maybe TRBD2 (7 bases). The CDR3 totals 13 residues. CDR1 and CDR2 from the germline V gene are LNHDA and SQIVND (reference sequence). The V and J ends lost 3 bases and 3 bases respectively, with 9 bases between them. The whole variable domain, filled in from reference TRBV19 and TRBJ2-7, reads DGGITQSPKYLFRKEGQNVTLSCEQNLNHDAMYWYRQDPGQGLRLIYYSQIVNDFQKGDIAEGYSVSREKKESFPLTVTSAQKNPTAFYLCASSMGGGYEQYFGPGTRLTVT.

This clone appeared once. The chain couples TRBV7-8 to TRBJ2-3; 7 nucleotides match TRBD2. Germline CDR1 is SGHVS and CDR2 is FQNEAQ. The CDR3 has 14 amino acids. V shed 6 bases, J shed 6 bases, and the junction held 9 bases outside the gene matches. The CDR3 nucleotides are TGTGCCAGCAGGAATCTTGACGGGAGGGATACGCAGTATTTT. Its protein is CASRNLDGRDTQYF.

Only one count was recorded for this clone. The J gene is TRBJ2-2, the V gene TRBV28; 7 bases align to TRBD2. Germline V gene data show CDR1 as MDHEN and CDR2 as SYDVKM. This CDR3 is 15 amino acids long. Trimming at V came to 7 bases and at J to 3 bases, leaving 8 bases not matched to a gene. CDR3 coding DNA: TGTGCCAGCATTGGGGAGGGCGAGTACACCGGGGAGCTGTTTTTT. Its protein is CASIGEGEYTGELFF.

This clone has a single count. The chain has TRBV4-1 and TRBJ2-2; 14 bases map to TRBD2. CDR3 length: 17 amino acids. The trim removed 2 bases at V and 6 bases at J, leaving 5 bases unmatched. The germline CDR1 and CDR2 sequences are MGHRA and YSYEKL. The CDR3 here is CASSQPGLAGGSGELFF. CDR3 in DNA: TGCGCCAGCAGCCAACCCGGACTAGCGGGAGGATCCGGGGAGCTGTTTTTT.

V usage is TRBV5-1 and J usage is TRBJ2-6, with TRBD1 identical over 7 bases. The CDR3 has 17 amino acids. Germline V lookup: CDR1 SGHRS, CDR2 YFSETQ. After removal of 3 bases from V and 2 bases from J, the junction contained 8 bases not matched to a gene. As DNA, the CDR3 is TGCGCCAGCAGCTCGACAGGGCCCATAGCTGGGGCCAACGTCCTGACTTTC. It codes for CASSSTGPIAGANVLTF.

This sequence joins TRBV7-9 and TRBJ2-2, with TRBD1 identical over 9 bases. V dropped 4 bases and J dropped 7; count of bases not matched to a gene: 10. The CDR3 runs 16 residues. Germline V CDR1 and CDR2: SEHNR, FQNEAQ (reference sequence). CDR3 in DNA: TGTGCCAGCAGCTCTAGACCGGGACAGGGTGACGGGGAGCTGTTTTTT. Its protein is CASSSRPGQGDGELFF.

The rearrangement links TRBV11-2 to TRBJ1-2; no clear D gene. Germline CDR1 is SGHAT and CDR2 is FQNNGV. The CDR3 consists of 15 residues. V was pared by 5 bases and J by 3 bases, with 16 bases between. The CDR3 coding sequence is TGTGCCAGCAGCAACGTCCCTCAAGGCGACTATGGCTACACCTTC. This sequence encodes CASSNVPQGDYGYTF.